The 20 T cell receptor beta chains listed next were all sequenced from one sample in a study of shared clonotypes between healthy human individuals. The protocol was immunoSEQ multiplex PCR, while the TCRdb copy is restricted to in-frame clones and leaves out a portion. The sample has millions of clones, over 90% seen once. The sequencing sample was made of naive CD4+ T cells from PBMCs. Documented subset: CD45RA+ positively selected. The receptors were sampled from a man between 18 and 35 years old in good health. Some clones in this sample may be carry-over from other donors' samples.

The rearrangement uses TRBV19 and TRBJ2-1, with D unresolved. CDR1 and CDR2 (germline): LNHDA, SQIVND (reference sequence). Between the trimmed V and J ends, which lost 5 bases and 3 bases, there was a span of 8 bases. The CDR3 loop spans 13 amino acids. The CDR3 is CASSFDRYNEQFF. CDR3 in DNA: TGTGCCAGTAGTTTTGACCGCTACAATGAGCAGTTCTTC.

J is TRBJ2-7 and V is TRBV25-1; D is perhaps TRBD1 (6 bases). Trimming took 5 bases from V and 4 from J, leaving 24 bases between them. CDR1 is MGHDK, CDR2 SYGVNS, per germline. The CDR3 spans 17 residues. CDR3 sequence: CASSPTPGAKGSYEQYF. The CDR3 nucleotides read TGTGCCAGCAGTCCGACCCCAGGGGCAAAAGGCTCTTACGAGCAGTACTTC.

The chain couples TRBV15 to TRBJ2-5; TRBD2 aligns across 7 bases. Trimming removed 7 bases from V and 1 base from J; junction bases left unmatched: 3. CDR1 is LNHNV, CDR2 YYDKDF, per germline (reference sequence). The CDR3 is 13 residues long. CDR3 DNA: TGTGCCACCACTAGCGGAACCCAAGAGACCCAGTACTTC. Translated: CATTSGTQETQYF.

The gene calls are TRBV28 and TRBJ1-3, with a possible D match to TRBD1 (6 bases). Germline V gives CDR1 MDHEN, CDR2 SYDVKM. With 1 base removed from V and 0 bases from J, the gap between germline ends came to 10 bases. This CDR3 comprises 16 residues. CDR3 in amino acids: CASSLLTGSSGNTIYF. Written as DNA, the CDR3 is TGTGCCAGCAGTTTATTAACAGGGAGCTCTGGAAACACCATATATTTT.

This chain joins TRBV7-6 and TRBJ2-1; 8 bases agree with TRBD1. The germline CDR1 and CDR2 sequences are SGHVS and FNYEAQ. There are 15 residues in the CDR3. The V and J ends lost 5 bases and 4 bases, in that order; junction bases with no gene match: 7. The CDR3 sequence is CASSDRDRRYNEQFF. The CDR3 DNA reads TGTGCCAGCAGCGACCGGGACAGGCGATACAATGAGCAGTTCTTC.

This clone has just one count. The gene calls are TRBV7-2 and TRBJ1-3, with 8 positions matching TRBD1. Germline V gene sequence: CDR1 SGHTA, CDR2 FQGNSA. Trimming cost V 3 bases and J 4 bases; bases outside gene matches: 8. The CDR3 totals 16 residues. The CDR3 coding sequence is TGTGCCAGCAGCTTTTCAGGGGGCGCAGGAGGAAACACCATATATTTT. Translating gives CASSFSGGAGGNTIYF.

The genes are TRBV5-8 and TRBJ1-5, with 7 positions matching TRBD1. Germline V CDR1 and CDR2: SGHTS, YDEGEE. Unmatched junction bases numbered 7, after V lost 3 bases and J lost 10 bases. The CDR3 spans 13 residues. The CDR3 bases are TGTGCCAGCAGCTCTATTACAGGGGAACCCCAGCATTTT. This sequence encodes CASSSITGEPQHF.

The chain joins TRBV2 to TRBJ1-3; D gene ambiguous. The length of the CDR3 is 14 residues. Germline CDR1 reads SNHLY; CDR2 reads FYNNEI. Deletions cut 8 bases from V and 2 bases from J, with 13 bases between. CDR3 amino acids: CASSEYRAGNTIYF. In DNA, the CDR3 is TGTGCCAGCTCAGAATACCGGGCTGGAAACACCATATATTTT.

This rearrangement joins TRBV5-4 to TRBJ1-2; TRBD1 matches 7 bases. V dropped 4 bases and J dropped 7; count of bases not matched to a gene: 10. The germline V gene has CDR1 SGHNT and CDR2 YYREEE (reference sequence). CDR3 length: 14 amino acids. The CDR3 coding sequence is TGTGCCAGCAGCCGCCGGGACAGTTATCGTGGCTACACCTTC. Translating gives CASSRRDSYRGYTF.

V usage is TRBV7-2 and J usage is TRBJ1-1; D unresolved. Looked up from germline, CDR1 is SGHTA and CDR2 is FQGNSA. The CDR3 sequence is 16 residues long. V dropped 2 bases and J dropped 1 base, with 14 bases sitting between them. CDR3 sequence: CASSLFSSGQNTEAFF. The CDR3 DNA reads as TGTGCCAGCAGCTTATTTTCCTCCGGTCAGAACACTGAAGCTTTCTTT.

The genes are TRBV5-1 and TRBJ2-1; TRBD2 agrees at 7 bases. Germline loops: CDR1 SGHRS, CDR2 YFSETQ. Trimming removed 4 bases from V and 6 bases from J; junction bases left unmatched: 13. The CDR3 has 16 amino acids. CDR3 loop: CASSAGRMSSGNEQFF. DNA for the CDR3: TGCGCCAGCAGCGCCGGCCGCATGTCTAGCGGCAATGAGCAGTTCTTC.

In its sample, this clone was seen a few times. The J gene is TRBJ1-1, the V gene TRBV7-7; D gene ambiguous. V gave up 2 bases and J gave up 14 bases, with 3 bases separating them. The CDR3 has 8 amino acids. The germline V gene encodes CDR1 SSHAT and CDR2 FNYEAQ (reference sequence). The CDR3 DNA is TGTGCCAGCAGCTTATCCTTCTTT. It encodes CASSLSFF.

The chain combines TRBV14 with TRBJ2-1; 13 bases match TRBD2. Germline loops: CDR1 SGHDN, CDR2 FVKESK. Losses at the gene ends were 1 base for V and 8 bases for J; bases not matched to a gene: 11. This CDR3 has 18 residues. The CDR3 spells CASSQVFTSGRARHEQFF. In nucleotides, the CDR3 is TGTGCCAGCAGCCAAGTTTTCACTAGCGGGAGGGCAAGGCATGAGCAGTTCTTC.

This chain connects TRBV5-1 to TRBJ2-3, with TRBD2 matching over 8 bases. The CDR3 runs 15 residues. The germline CDR1 and CDR2 sequences are SGHRS and YFSETQ. With 2 bases clipped from V and 2 bases from J, the junction kept 4 bases outside the gene matches. CDR3 sequence (DNA): TGCGCCAGCAGCTTCACTAGCGGTTACACAGATACGCAGTATTTT. This gives the protein CASSFTSGYTDTQYF.

This chain's CDR3 is CASSLLEPGHFYEQYF. The CDR3 bases are TGTGCCAGCTCACTCCTGGAACCGGGACACTTCTACGAGCAGTACTTC. V usage is TRBV18 and J usage is TRBJ2-7; TRBD1 might be the D (6 bases). The V end was cut by 4 bases, the J end by 3 bases, with 19 bases between. CDR1 is KGHSH and CDR2 is LQKENI in the germline V gene. CDR3 length equals 16 residues.

The genes are TRBV28 and TRBJ2-4; 10 bases map to TRBD1. The V gene's germline CDR1 is MDHEN and CDR2 SYDVKM. This CDR3 spans 18 amino acids. J was trimmed by 1 base and V by 2 bases; bases with no gene match: 8. The CDR3 spells CASSLGTGERFAKNIQYF. The CDR3 nucleotides are TGTGCCAGCAGTTTAGGGACAGGGGAGCGGTTCGCCAAAAACATTCAGTACTTC. The full variable domain, with the rest looked up from reference TRBV28 and TRBJ2-4, is DVKVTQSSRYLVKRTGEKVFLECVQDMDHENMFWYRQDPGLGLRLIYFSYDVKMKEKGDIPEGYSVSREKKERFSLILESASTNQTSMYLCASSLGTGERFAKNIQYFGAGTRLSVL.

The CDR3 coding sequence is TGTGCCAGCAGTGCACAGGGGTACACCTACGAGCAGTACTTC. Protein sequence: CASSAQGYTYEQYF. J is TRBJ2-7 and V is TRBV27, with 7 bases matching TRBD1. Germline assignment: CDR1 MNHEY and CDR2 SMNVEV (reference sequence). Trimming removed 5 bases from V and 2 bases from J; junction bases left unmatched: 6. CDR3 size: 14 residues.

This rearrangement joins TRBV4-1 to TRBJ1-3; D is uncertain. This CDR3 is 16 amino acids long. V was pared by 2 bases and J by 0 bases, with 11 bases between. Germline V CDR1 and CDR2: MGHRA, YSYEKL. In DNA form, the CDR3 reads TGCGCCAGCAGCCAATGGGCCGGGTACTCTGGAAACACCATATATTTT. Translation: CASSQWAGYSGNTIYF.

This clone came up once. The V call is TRBV9, the J call TRBJ2-1; no reliable D call. Trimming took off 3 bases at V and 9 bases at J, with 19 bases between the two ends. Germline V gene lookup returns CDR1 SGDLS and CDR2 YYNGEE. The CDR3 has 15 amino acids. DNA of the CDR3: TGTGCCAGCAGCGCCCGGTCCCCGATGGGCGGTGAGCAGTTCTTC. Its translation: CASSARSPMGGEQFF.

V gene TRBV7-2 combines with J gene TRBJ1-1, with 7 bases aligning to TRBD1. The CDR3 loop spans 14 amino acids. The ends lost 5 bases at V and 3 bases at J; junction bases unmatched: 6. Germline-derived CDR1 and CDR2 are SGHTA and FQGNSA. This chain's CDR3 is CASSKGTAYTEAFF. The CDR3 DNA follows: TGTGCCAGCAGCAAAGGGACAGCTTACACTGAAGCTTTCTTT.